This T cell receptor beta chain was sequenced during a study of technical replicates of blood from a handful of donors. Only in-frame clones appear in the TCRdb table, and some are missing; sequencing was by immunoSEQ multiplex PCR. The top ten clones hold approximately 3.9% of a sample with just under 60,000 clones, 90% to 95% of them seen once. This clonotype was sampled from a human donor in good health. Some clones in this sample may be carry-over from other donors' samples. The sample consisted of PBMCs.

The CDR3 DNA is TGTGCCAGTAGTACCATCGGGGGACCTCAGCCCCAGCATTTT. Its protein is CASSTIGGPQPQHF. The rearrangement links TRBV19 to TRBJ1-5; D might be TRBD1 (5 bases). CDR3 size: 14 residues. The germline V gene encodes CDR1 LNHDA and CDR2 SQIVND (reference sequence). V was cut by 4 bases and J by 6 bases, with 13 bases left in between.